The rows below give T cell receptor beta chains drawn from one sample of a study of T cell responses to AZD1222 COVID-19 vaccine. Sequencing was performed with immunoSEQ multiplex PCR; in TCRdb, only in-frame clones are kept and a portion is missing. The data contain under 100,000 clones, roughly 85% of them singletons. Sequenced here: peripheral blood, sampled on day 0 of AZD1222 vaccination. Receptors originate from an adult in good health. The CDR3 runs from the conserved cysteine through the conserved F or W. A D gene is named only where the DNA matches it firmly. Size is omitted from some rows. Given values are once, few, many or a class for expanded clones.

CDR3nt,CDR3aa,d_gene,abundance,j_gene,v_gene
TGTGCCAGCAGTGAATTGGGATCGGGATGGACTGAAGCTTTCTTT,CASSELGSGWTEAFF,.,.,TRBJ1-1,TRBV25-1
TGCGCCAGCAGCCAAGAAACTTCCGACAGGGGAGGCTCACCCCTCCACTTT,CASSQETSDRGGSPLHF,TRBD1,once,TRBJ1-6,TRBV4-3
TGTGCCAGCTCACCACCGTCTAGCGCGTACAATGAGCAGTTCTTC,CASSPPSSAYNEQFF,.,few,TRBJ2-1,TRBV18
TGTGCCTGGAGTGTAAGATCAGATACGCAGTATTTT,CAWSVRSDTQYF,.,.,TRBJ2-3,TRBV30
TGTGCCAGCAGCTTAGGTAGTTCAGGGGGTGGCTACACCTTC,CASSLGSSGGGYTF,TRBD1,few,TRBJ1-2,TRBV7-2
TGTGCCAGTAGTCGGGGTAGCGGGGCTTACAATGAGCAGTTCTTC,CASSRGSGAYNEQFF,TRBD2,.,TRBJ2-1,TRBV19
TGTGCCAGCAGTGAAGGACTAATAGGGCACAATGAGCAGTTCTTC,CASSEGLIGHNEQFF,.,.,TRBJ2-1,TRBV2
TGTGCCAGCAGCCCAGACCAGAACTATGGCTACACCTTC,CASSPDQNYGYTF,.,once,TRBJ1-2,TRBV7-8
TGTGCCAGCAGCTTAGGCTGGGGGATTCAGTACGAGCAGTACTTC,CASSLGWGIQYEQYF,.,.,TRBJ2-7,TRBV7-2
TGTGCCAGCAGTCGCACTAGACTGACAGATACGCAGTATTTT,CASSRTRLTDTQYF,.,.,TRBJ2-3,TRBV14
TGTGCCAGCAGTGCCGGTAACAGGGGCACCTACGAGCAGTACTTC,CASSAGNRGTYEQYF,TRBD1,.,TRBJ2-7,TRBV25-1
TGTGCCAGCAGTGTGTACGGCTCCGGGAACACTGAAGCTTTCTTT,CASSVYGSGNTEAFF,.,.,TRBJ1-1,TRBV2
TGTGCCAGCAGCTTGGCGCAGGGCCTGGCCGGGGAGCTGTTTTTT,CASSLAQGLAGELFF,.,once,TRBJ2-2,TRBV5-4
TGTGCCTGGAGTGGGGGGGTCCCCTTTCAGCCCCAGCATTTT,CAWSGGVPFQPQHF,.,.,TRBJ1-5,TRBV30
TGTGCCAGCAGCGGACAGGGAGGTACAGATACGCAGTATTTT,CASSGQGGTDTQYF,TRBD1,.,TRBJ2-3,TRBV3-1/TRBV3-2
TGTGCCAGCAAAGTGGGGGGAAACTATGGCTACACCTTC,CASKVGGNYGYTF,.,once,TRBJ1-2,TRBV2
TGCGCCAGCAGCTTGGGACAGGCGCCTCGGGGCTACACCTTC,CASSLGQAPRGYTF,.,.,TRBJ1-2,TRBV5-1
TGTGCCATCAGTGACCCGACAGCCAGAGGCTCCTACAATGAGCAGTTCTTC,CAISDPTARGSYNEQFF,.,.,TRBJ2-1,TRBV10-3
TGTGCCAGCAGCTCACAACAGGGGATGAACACTGAAGCTTTCTTT,CASSSQQGMNTEAFF,TRBD1,.,TRBJ1-1,TRBV11-2
TGTGCCAGCAGCCGACTAGCGGGACAAACAGATACGCAGTATTTT,CASSRLAGQTDTQYF,TRBD2,.,TRBJ2-3,TRBV5-5
TGTGCCATCCCGGGGCGAGAGGGCACCGGGGAGCTGTTTTTT,CAIPGREGTGELFF,.,.,TRBJ2-2,TRBV28
TGTGCCAGCAGCGCGGCGCCGGGACTAGGGTCGTACAATGAGCAGTTCTTC,CASSAAPGLGSYNEQFF,TRBD2,.,TRBJ2-1,TRBV5-4
TGTGCCAGCAGTAAGAAGGCAGGGGGGATTCTAGAAGCTTTCTTT,CASSKKAGGILEAFF,TRBD1,.,TRBJ1-1,TRBV27
TGTGCCAGCAGTACAGAAGCCGGGACAGAGTACGAGCAGTACTTC,CASSTEAGTEYEQYF,TRBD1,.,TRBJ2-7,TRBV13
TGTGCCTGGAGTCAACTTACCACCGGGGAGCTGTTTTTT,CAWSQLTTGELFF,.,few,TRBJ2-2,TRBV30
TGTGCCAGTAGTCCGACAGGGGGCTTTAACGAGCAGTACTTC,CASSPTGGFNEQYF,TRBD1,.,TRBJ2-7,TRBV19
TGTGCCAGCTCACCACCCCAACAGGGGGCGAACACTGAAGCTTTCTTT,CASSPPQQGANTEAFF,TRBD1,.,TRBJ1-1,TRBV18
TGCGCCAGCAGCCCCGGGACAGATCAGCCCCAGCATTTT,CASSPGTDQPQHF,TRBD1,few,TRBJ1-5,TRBV5-1
TGTGCCAGCAGCCCCCTCTTCGGTGCCTACGAGCAGTACTTC,CASSPLFGAYEQYF,.,.,TRBJ2-7,TRBV3-1/TRBV3-2
TGTGCCAGTAGCCCTTCGCTGTCGAATTCCGAGACCCAGTACTTC,CASSPSLSNSETQYF,.,once,TRBJ2-5,TRBV19
TGTGCCAGCAGCTTGGATGGGACTCCTAGGGAGACCCAGTACTTC,CASSLDGTPRETQYF,.,once,TRBJ2-5,TRBV5-6
TGTGCCAGCAGTTTTGACAGGGGCGGCACAGATACGCAGTATTTT,CASSFDRGGTDTQYF,TRBD1,.,TRBJ2-3,TRBV6-1
TGTGCCAGCAGCTTAATCGGGGGGCTCGGCAATGAGCAGTTCTTC,CASSLIGGLGNEQFF,.,once,TRBJ2-1,TRBV5-6
TGTGCCAGCAGCTCACTGCTCCGGGAGGGCTACACCTTC,CASSSLLREGYTF,.,.,TRBJ1-2,TRBV7-8
TGTGCCAGCAGCGTAGCTCCGGGAATGGAGACCCAGTACTTC,CASSVAPGMETQYF,.,once,TRBJ2-5,TRBV9
TGTGCCAGCAGCTTAACGGGATCGAACACTGAAGCTTTCTTT,CASSLTGSNTEAFF,.,.,TRBJ1-1,TRBV7-3
TGCGCCAGCAGCCAACTAGGGGGGGATCCCTACGAGCAGTACTTC,CASSQLGGDPYEQYF,.,.,TRBJ2-7,TRBV4-3